Listed below are T cell receptor beta chains from one sample, sequenced in a study of shared clonotypes between healthy human individuals. TCRdb keeps only in-frame clones here, not all; method: immunoSEQ multiplex PCR. The table has around 690,000 clones, 80% to 95% seen once; the top ten hold 30% to 40%. Sequenced material: memory CD8+ T cells from PBMCs. The receptors here all came from a young man in good health. Some clones in this sample may be carry-over from other donors' samples. CDR3s include the opening cysteine and the closing phenylalanine or tryptophan. D genes are given only for firm matches. The size of a clone is reported for some rows only, either as once, few or many, or as a class for expanded clones.

len	d_gene	j_gene	v_gene	abundance	CDR3nt	CDR3aa
15	TRBD2	TRBJ2-7	TRBV7-9	once	TGTGCCAGCAGCAGGCGGGGGACGGGGATCGACGAGCAGTACTTC	CASSRRGTGIDEQYF
15	TRBD2	TRBJ2-1	TRBV19	-	TGTGCCAGTAAGGGAAGTGGCGGGAGCTACAATGAGCAGTTCTTC	CASKGSGGSYNEQFF
16	TRBD1	TRBJ1-2	TRBV28	many	TGTGCCAGCAGTCCCCTCGGGACAGACCCTAACTATGGCTACACCTTC	CASSPLGTDPNYGYTF
13	-	TRBJ2-5	TRBV9	-	TGTGCCAGCAGCGTAGGGGATGAAGGGACCCAGTACTTC	CASSVGDEGTQYF
12	-	TRBJ2-1	TRBV7-3	-	TGTGCCAGCAGCTTCCCACAGGGCCTCCAGTTCTTC	CASSFPQGLQFF
17	-	TRBJ1-2	TRBV28	-	TGTGCCAGCAGTTTTTCCCACCCGACGGAGGGTCAAGATGGCTACACCTTC	CASSFSHPTEGQDGYTF
18	TRBD1	TRBJ1-1	TRBV7-3	-	TGTGCCAGCAGCCCTCACCCCGGGACAGGGTACGAGAACACTGAAGCTTTCTTT	CASSPHPGTGYENTEAFF
16	-	TRBJ2-7	TRBV10-3	few	TGTGCCATCAGTGAGGGCGGGGCAGGGGGGTCCTACGAGCAGTACTTC	CAISEGGAGGSYEQYF
16	TRBD1	TRBJ1-4	TRBV28	-	TGTGCCAGCAGTATATATGGGACAGAACAAAATGAAAAACTGTTTTTT	CASSIYGTEQNEKLFF
15	TRBD2	TRBJ2-3	TRBV10-3	-	TGTGCCATCAGTCGTCCTAGCGGGAGTGAGGATACGCAGTATTTT	CAISRPSGSEDTQYF
11	-	TRBJ2-1	TRBV10-3	-	TGTGCCATCCTTTCCTACAATGAGCAGTTCTTC	CAILSYNEQFF
14	TRBD1	TRBJ2-7	TRBV5-5	-	TGTGCCAGCAGCTTGGACAGGGGGTTATACGAGCAGTACTTC	CASSLDRGLYEQYF
14	-	TRBJ1-1	TRBV7-9	many	TGTGCCAGCAGCTCCTCTAGGGACGGAATTGAAGCTTTCTTT	CASSSSRDGIEAFF
14	-	TRBJ2-1	TRBV5-1	-	TGCGCCAGCAGCTTCCGGTTGAGGGACACTGAGCAGTTCTTC	CASSFRLRDTEQFF
13	-	TRBJ1-1	TRBV7-9	many	TGTGCCAGCAGCCAGGGACGGAACACTGAAGCTTTCTTT	CASSQGRNTEAFF
14	-	TRBJ2-7	TRBV5-4	-	TGTGCCAGCAGCTTGGAGGATTGGGGGGACGAGCAGTACTTC	CASSLEDWGDEQYF
15	-	TRBJ2-7	TRBV5-1	-	TGCGCCAGCAGCTTGCCTCCGGACGGTGGGCGCGAGCAGTACTTC	CASSLPPDGGREQYF
15	TRBD2	TRBJ2-5	TRBV7-9	-	TGTGCCAGCAGCATGGGGACTAGCGGGAGGGAGACCCAGTACTTC	CASSMGTSGRETQYF